These T cell receptor beta chains were read from a single sample in a study of shared clonotypes between healthy human individuals. The repertoire was sequenced with immunoSEQ multiplex PCR; TCRdb's copy has only in-frame clones and lacks some. The data show a few million clones, approximately 90% seen once. Sequencing used naive CD4+ T cells sorted from blood. The receptors were gathered from a man younger than 35 in good health. Each CDR3 is given with its conserved first and last residue. A D gene is named only where the DNA matches it firmly. For some rows the clone size is stated as once, few or many, or as a class when expanded; others skip it.

V gene	J gene	clone size	D gene	CDR3 DNA	CDR3 protein
TRBV10-3	TRBJ1-5	few	NA	TGTGCCACCGCGGCAGGGCCGGGGGATCAGCCCCAGCATTTT	CATAAGPGDQPQHF
TRBV9	TRBJ2-7	NA	NA	TGTGCCAGCAGCGTAGCGTCGGATTCCTACGAGCAGTACTTC	CASSVASDSYEQYF
TRBV5-1	TRBJ2-3	NA	TRBD2	TGCGCCAGCAGCTTGGGAGGTAGCGGGAGTACAGATACGCAGTATTTT	CASSLGGSGSTDTQYF
TRBV14	TRBJ2-7	NA	NA	TGTGCCAGCGCTGGGTCCTACGAGCAGTACTTC	CASAGSYEQYF
TRBV6-1	TRBJ2-3	NA	NA	TGTGCCAGCAGTGCTGGGTTCACAGATACGCAGTATTTT	CASSAGFTDTQYF
TRBV25-1	TRBJ2-1	NA	TRBD1	TGTGCCAGCAGTGAATCGGCTGGACAGGGGAGCTACAATGAGCAGTTCTTC	CASSESAGQGSYNEQFF
TRBV6-4	TRBJ2-5	NA	TRBD2	TGTGCCAGCAGTGACTCCCGTTTGTCGGTGGGAGGGGAGACCCAGTACTTC	CASSDSRLSVGGETQYF
TRBV18	TRBJ2-5	NA	NA	TGTGCCAGCTCACCACAAGCTAGTCAAGAGACCCAGTACTTC	CASSPQASQETQYF
TRBV5-6	TRBJ2-7	NA	NA	TGTGCCAGCAGCTTGTTCGCAGGAAAATACGAGCAGTACTTC	CASSLFAGKYEQYF
TRBV6-1	TRBJ2-7	once	NA	TGTGCCAGCAGTGAGCTCACACCGAATTCCTACGAGCAGTACTTC	CASSELTPNSYEQYF
TRBV6-1	TRBJ2-1	NA	TRBD2	TGTGCCAGCAGTGGGCTAGCGGGACGGTACAATGAGCAGTTCTTC	CASSGLAGRYNEQFF
TRBV7-9	TRBJ2-2	once	TRBD2	TGTGCCAGCACCCCCCTAGCGGGAGTTACCGGGGAGCTGTTTTTT	CASTPLAGVTGELFF
TRBV7-9	TRBJ1-2	NA	NA	TGTGCCAGCAGCTCGGGGTTCTATGGCTACACCTTC	CASSSGFYGYTF
TRBV6-4	TRBJ2-2	NA	TRBD1	TGTGCCAGCACCTATACCTCGGGGACAGGGACGCTGTATCGCCACGGGGAGCTGTTTTTT	CASTYTSGTGTLYRHGELFF
TRBV6-5	TRBJ2-7	NA	NA	TGTGCCAGCAGCAACAGACCGGGACCCTCCTACGAGCAGTACTTC	CASSNRPGPSYEQYF
TRBV7-2	TRBJ1-2	NA	NA	TGTGCCAGCAGCTCCACCGGGGGGGGGAACTATGGCTACACCTTC	CASSSTGGGNYGYTF
TRBV25-1	TRBJ1-4	NA	NA	TGTGCCAGCAGTGAGGGGATTTTGGTCACTAATGAAAAACTGTTTTTT	CASSEGILVTNEKLFF
TRBV11-2	TRBJ2-5	NA	NA	TGTGCCAGCAGCTTTACTTACCAAGAGACCCAGTACTTC	CASSFTYQETQYF
TRBV18	TRBJ2-6	NA	NA	TGTGCCAGCTCATTACTCGGACGAAGCGAGGTTAACTCTGGGGCCAACGTCCTGACTTTC	CASSLLGRSEVNSGANVLTF
TRBV6-5	TRBJ1-6	once	NA	TGTGCCAGCAGTTACTCGAAGTACGCTAGTTCACCCCTCCACTTT	CASSYSKYASSPLHF
TRBV27	TRBJ1-6	once	NA	TGTGCCAGCAGTCTCTACTTAGAACTCAATTCACCCCTCCACTTT	CASSLYLELNSPLHF
TRBV6-5	TRBJ2-3	NA	NA	TGTGCCAGCAGGGGACTTACCACAGATACGCAGTATTTT	CASRGLTTDTQYF
TRBV19	TRBJ1-5	NA	TRBD1	TGTGCCAGTCAAGACAGGGGGGGGAATCAGCCCCAGCATTTT	CASQDRGGNQPQHF
TRBV30	TRBJ1-5	once	NA	TGTGCCTGGAGTGTTGAGCAGGGGCTTCAGCCCCAGCATTTT	CAWSVEQGLQPQHF
TRBV5-5	TRBJ2-3	NA	NA	TGTGCCAGCAGCCCCGAACCTCCCGGTACGCAGTATTTT	CASSPEPPGTQYF